The rows below give T cell receptor beta chains drawn from one sample of a study of blood T cell repertoires in COVID-19. Generated by immunoSEQ multiplex PCR, the TCRdb table keeps only in-frame clones and is missing some. The sample contains about 120,000 clones, roughly 81% of which appear only once. The sequenced material came from peripheral blood. The source is a man aged 35 to 55 with acute or convalescent COVID-19. Both conserved end residues are part of each CDR3. The D gene is left open where the match is weak. Clone size, where shown, is once, few, many, or a class for clones that have expanded.

TRBJ1-1 | . | TRBV11-1 | 14 | . | TGTGCCAGCAGCTTGTTCAGGGCAGGCACTGAAGCTTTCTTT | CASSLFRAGTEAFF
TRBJ1-5 | . | TRBV25-1 | 15 | TRBD1 | TGTGCCAGCAGGCCCCCCCACAGGGGGCTTCAGCCCCAGCATTTT | CASRPPHRGLQPQHF
TRBJ1-2 | . | TRBV5-6 | 15 | . | TGTGCCAGCAGCTTTGGGGGGGGCCGGGACTATGGCTACACCTTC | CASSFGGGRDYGYTF
TRBJ1-2 | . | TRBV7-2 | 14 | . | TGTGCCAGCAGCTTTGGGAGTTATGCCCCTGGCTACACCTTC | CASSFGSYAPGYTF
TRBJ1-2 | . | TRBV4-2 | 13 | . | TGTGCCAGCAGCCCCGACTTAAACTATGGCTACACCTTC | CASSPDLNYGYTF
TRBJ2-3 | . | TRBV4-2 | 15 | . | TGTGCCAGCAGCCAAGATGGACTACGAATGGATACGCAGTATTTT | CASSQDGLRMDTQYF
TRBJ2-2 | few | TRBV11-3 | 15 | . | TGTGCCAGCAGCTCCGGACAGTATGGCGGAGTGGAGCTGTTTTTT | CASSSGQYGGVELFF
TRBJ2-3 | once | TRBV11-2 | 17 | . | TGTGCCAGCAGCTTAGATTCTCGGGGGGCCCACACAGATACGCAGTATTTT | CASSLDSRGAHTDTQYF
TRBJ1-4 | . | TRBV6-6 | 14 | . | TGTGCCAGCAGCCACGACAGTACTAATGAAAAACTGTTTTTT | CASSHDSTNEKLFF
TRBJ2-3 | . | TRBV9 | 15 | . | TGTGCCAGCAGTGTTGGGGCAGGGGACACAGATACGCAGTATTTT | CASSVGAGDTDTQYF
TRBJ1-1 | few | TRBV14 | 13 | . | TGTGCCAGCAGCCAAGTCCTGGGGGGAGACGCTTTCTTT | CASSQVLGGDAFF
TRBJ2-7 | . | TRBV7-9 | 16 | TRBD1 | TGTGCCAGCAGCGCACGACAGGGTCCCCTGACCTACGAGCAGTACTTC | CASSARQGPLTYEQYF
TRBJ1-1 | . | TRBV6-5 | 15 | TRBD1 | TGTGCCAGCAGTTACGGACAGGGGGCAGGCACTGAAGCTTTCTTT | CASSYGQGAGTEAFF
TRBJ1-2 | . | TRBV4-3 | 15 | . | TGCGCCAGCAGCCAAGACCCGGGAGGGAACTATGGCTACACCTTC | CASSQDPGGNYGYTF
TRBJ1-5 | . | TRBV10-2 | 15 | . | TGCGCCAGCAGTGAAGGGGGGGCCGGCAATCAGCCCCAGCATTTT | CASSEGGAGNQPQHF
TRBJ1-2 | . | TRBV19 | 13 | TRBD1 | TGTGCCAGTAGTGACAGGGGGCGAGATGGCTACACCTTC | CASSDRGRDGYTF
TRBJ2-1 | . | TRBV24-1 | 14 | . | TGTGCCACCAGTGATTCCCCCGGGTCCAATGAGCAGTTCTTC | CATSDSPGSNEQFF
TRBJ2-5 | . | TRBV6-5 | 13 | TRBD1 | TGTGCCAGCAAAACAGGGGGTCAAGAGACCCAGTACTTC | CASKTGGQETQYF
TRBJ2-3 | . | TRBV6-2/TRBV6-3 | 14 | . | TGTGCCAGCAGTTACGTCTCCCTCACAGATACGCAGTATTTT | CASSYVSLTDTQYF
TRBJ1-5 | . | TRBV21-1 | 15 | . | TGTGCCAGCAGCAAACAGGGAGGGGGCAATCAGCCCCAGCATTTT | CASSKQGGGNQPQHF
TRBJ2-5 | . | TRBV5-1 | 15 | TRBD2 | TGCGCCAGCAGTTCTCGGGGGACTAGCCAAGAGACCCAGTACTTC | CASSSRGTSQETQYF
TRBJ2-2 | . | TRBV7-2 | 15 | TRBD2 | TGTGCCTCGAGTATATTGAGCGGGGGGGCCGGGGAGCTGTTTTTT | CASSILSGGAGELFF
TRBJ2-3 | . | TRBV5-1 | 17 | . | TGCGCCAGCAGCTTCACTTCTAGCAGCCATAGCACAGATACGCAGTATTTT | CASSFTSSSHSTDTQYF
TRBJ2-1 | . | TRBV18 | 15 | TRBD1 | TGTGCCAGCTCACCTGGACAGGGGAGTAACAATGAGCAGTTCTTC | CASSPGQGSNNEQFF
TRBJ2-2 | . | TRBV29-1 | 14 | . | TGCAGCGTGCGGGCGGGGATAGACACCGGGGAGCTGTTTTTT | CSVRAGIDTGELFF
TRBJ1-1 | once | TRBV6-6 | 13 | . | TGTGCCAGCAAAAAACAGGCGAACACTGAAGCTTTCTTT | CASKKQANTEAFF
TRBJ2-5 | few | TRBV7-9 | 17 | TRBD1 | TGTGCCAGCAGCCCTCCGAGGGGGACAGGAGTTCAAGAGACCCAGTACTTC | CASSPPRGTGVQETQYF
TRBJ2-7 | . | TRBV6-5 | 14 | TRBD1 | TGTGCCAGCAGCTCGGACAGGGGTCCCTACGAGCAGTACTTC | CASSSDRGPYEQYF
TRBJ1-6 | once | TRBV12-3/TRBV12-4 | 12 | . | TGTGCCAGCAGTTTTCCCGGTACACCCCTCCACTTT | CASSFPGTPLHF
TRBJ2-1 | . | TRBV24-1 | 15 | . | TGTGCCACCAGTGATCTTTTGGCAGGGCAGAATGAGCAGTTCTTC | CATSDLLAGQNEQFF
TRBJ2-1 | . | TRBV13 | 14 | TRBD1 | TGTGCCAGCAGAAGAACAGGGGGCAACAATGAGCAGTTCTTC | CASRRTGGNNEQFF
TRBJ2-7 | . | TRBV6-4 | 14 | . | TGTGCCAGCAGTAGGACAGCTAGCTCCTACGAGCAGTACTTC | CASSRTASSYEQYF
TRBJ1-6 | . | TRBV18 | 12 | . | TGTGCCAGCAGGGCGGGTAATTCACCCCTCCACTTT | CASRAGNSPLHF
TRBJ1-6 | . | TRBV4-1 | 18 | TRBD1 | TGCGCCAGCAGCCAAGCTGGGGGACAGAGCTCCTATAATTCACCCCTCCACTTT | CASSQAGGQSSYNSPLHF
TRBJ2-5 | . | TRBV29-1 | 12 | . | TGCAGCGTTGGCCTAGGGGGAGAGACCCAGTACTTC | CSVGLGGETQYF
TRBJ1-2 | . | TRBV10-3 | 14 | TRBD1 | TGTGCCATCAGCCGGGACAGGGAACACTATGGCTACACCTTC | CAISRDREHYGYTF
TRBJ1-6 | . | TRBV19 | 16 | TRBD1 | TGTGCCAGTAGTCCAACAGGGGAATCGTGGGGTTCACCCCTCCACTTT | CASSPTGESWGSPLHF
TRBJ1-2 | once | TRBV27 | 15 | TRBD1 | TGTGCCAGCAGTCCTACAGGGGGAAGAGGGTATGGCTACACCTTC | CASSPTGGRGYGYTF
TRBJ2-7 | . | TRBV2 | 15 | TRBD2 | TGTGCCAGCGTGACTAGCGGGGGTTGGTCCTACGAGCAGTACTTC | CASVTSGGWSYEQYF
TRBJ2-1 | . | TRBV5-1 | 15 | TRBD2 | TGCGCCAGCAGCATCGAGCGGGGTTCCTACAATGAGCAGTTCTTC | CASSIERGSYNEQFF
TRBJ2-3 | . | TRBV4-2 | 16 | . | TGTGCCAGCAGCCAAGGGTGGGAGGACCGCACAGATACGCAGTATTTT | CASSQGWEDRTDTQYF